This passage covers 20 T cell receptor beta chains from one sample sequenced in a study of T cells expressing NK-cell markers. TCRdb re-called the 5' RACE reads; every CDR3 protein appears as one record, without DNA. The specimen's table records a few hundred thousand distinct CDR3 sequences. Sequencing used blood T cells: a sorted CD56 or NKG2C T cell subset, CD4+ or CD8+ T cells, or bulk PBMC T cells (not recorded which). The receptor set was obtained from a man in his late teens or twenties in good health.

The V call is TRBV7-4, the J call TRBJ2-7; the D call from TCRdb, TRBD2, cannot be confirmed without DNA. This CDR3 spans 11 amino acids. Germline values: CDR1 SGHVT, CDR2 SQSDAQ. The CDR3 sequence: CRASGRYEQYF.

The genes are TRBV30 and TRBJ2-5. The CDR3 is 14 amino acids. Germline V CDR1 and CDR2: GTSNPN, SVGIG (reference sequence). The CDR3 protein is CAWSVLTGRETQYF.

The chain carries TRBV20-1 and TRBJ2-7. The CDR3 contains 14 residues. The germline V gene encodes CDR1 DFQATT and CDR2 SNEGSKA (reference sequence). The CDR3 region is CSARTPSGLDEQYF.

The chain recombines TRBV24-1 with TRBJ1-2; TCRdb names TRBD1, which stays unverified in the absence of DNA. The CDR3 spans 14 residues. Germline CDR1 KGHDR, CDR2 SFDVKD. CDR3 region: CATSQSENARGYTF.

This chain links TRBV5-1 with TRBJ2-2; TCRdb selects TRBD1, and the lack of DNA leaves this call unchecked. Germline values: CDR1 SGHRS, CDR2 YFSETQ. This CDR3 is built from 21 residues. The CDR3 loop reads CASSLVPVGTGKLVDTGELFF.

The CDR3: CATSRDRQYEQYF. This sequence joins TRBV15 and TRBJ2-7; TCRdb calls TRBD1, which cannot be checked without DNA. This CDR3 is 13 amino acids long. The V gene's germline CDR1 is LNHNV and CDR2 YYDKDF (reference sequence).

This rearrangement joins TRBV12-3 or TRBV12-4 to TRBJ2-1; TCRdb outputs TRBD1, but without DNA this stays unchecked. The CDR3 is 15 amino acids. The CDR3 spells CASSAGTGAYNEQFF.

The chain combines TRBV4-2 with TRBJ2-7; TCRdb outputs TRBD2, but without DNA this stays unchecked. From germline, CDR1 is LGHNA and CDR2 YNFKEQ. This CDR3 has 16 amino acids. This CDR3 is CASSQKSGLENYEQYF.

This rearrangement joins TRBV20-1 to TRBJ2-1; with no DNA, the TCRdb D assignment of TRBD2 cannot be verified. Germline loops: CDR1 DFQATT, CDR2 SNEGSKA (reference sequence). The CDR3 has 16 residues. This CDR3 reads CSARDPGPSSYNEQFF.

This chain's CDR3 is CAISAGHIYGYTF. The rearrangement links TRBV10-3 to TRBJ1-2. The germline gives CDR1 ENHRY, CDR2 SYGVKD. The CDR3 extends over 13 amino acids.

J is TRBJ2-1 and V is TRBV14; TCRdb's D call, TRBD2, is unchecked because there is no DNA. The CDR3 runs to 15 residues. Looked up from germline, CDR1 is SGHDN and CDR2 is FVKESK. The CDR3 here is CASSQRTSGKSEQFF.

The chain employs TRBV18 and TRBJ1-1. Germline V gene data show CDR1 as KGHSH and CDR2 as LQKENI. The length of the CDR3 is 15 residues. The chain's CDR3 is CASCLTGFPDTEAFF.

The CDR3 sequence: CASRHLAGEGFEQYF. The chain links TRBV4-1 to TRBJ2-7; TCRdb's D call, TRBD2, is unchecked because there is no DNA. CDR1 and CDR2 from the germline V gene are MGHRA and YSYEKL. CDR3 length equals 15 residues.

The J gene is TRBJ1-1, the V gene TRBV11-3; TCRdb calls TRBD1, which cannot be checked without DNA. Per the germline V gene, CDR1 is SGHNT and CDR2 is YENEEA. This CDR3 spans 14 amino acids. CDR3 in amino acids: CASSQDSVNTEAFF.

V is TRBV20-1 and J is TRBJ2-3; without DNA, the TCRdb call of TRBD2 cannot be checked. In germline, CDR1 is DFQATT, CDR2 SNEGSKA (reference sequence). The CDR3 loop spans 13 amino acids. The CDR3 region is CSAPGTRHDTQYF.

The V gene is TRBV5-1, the J gene TRBJ1-1. Per germline, CDR1 SGHRS and CDR2 YFSETQ. This CDR3 region has 17 residues. The CDR3 is CASSSLGFRAEHTEAFF. The whole variable domain, remainder taken from reference TRBV5-1 and TRBJ1-1, is KAGVTQTPRYLIKTRGQQVTLSCSPISGHRSVSWYQQTPGQGLQFLFEYFSETQRNKGNFPGRFSGRQFSNSRSEMNVSTLELGDSALYLCASSSLGFRAEHTEAFFGQGTRLTVV.

The chain uses TRBV12-3 or TRBV12-4 and TRBJ1-5; the TCRdb call, TRBD1, lacks DNA for checking. CDR3 length: 17 amino acids. CDR3 sequence: CASSFLTGDYSNQPQHF.

The chain couples TRBV10-3 to TRBJ2-6; the TCRdb D gene call, TRBD1, has no DNA to confirm it. This CDR3 region has 18 residues. Germline V gene sequence: CDR1 ENHRY, CDR2 SYGVKD. The CDR3: CAIRDRGLSLSGANVLTF.

The V gene is TRBV15, the J gene TRBJ2-5; no DNA is available, so the TRBD1 call from TCRdb remains unchecked. Germline assignment: CDR1 LNHNV and CDR2 YYDKDF (reference sequence). The CDR3 length is 16 residues. This CDR3 is CATSRVGRGPEETQYF.

This chain connects TRBV28 to TRBJ2-2. From germline, CDR1 is MDHEN and CDR2 SYDVKM. This CDR3 spans 19 amino acids. This chain's CDR3 is CASSYRISIGSPNTGELFF.